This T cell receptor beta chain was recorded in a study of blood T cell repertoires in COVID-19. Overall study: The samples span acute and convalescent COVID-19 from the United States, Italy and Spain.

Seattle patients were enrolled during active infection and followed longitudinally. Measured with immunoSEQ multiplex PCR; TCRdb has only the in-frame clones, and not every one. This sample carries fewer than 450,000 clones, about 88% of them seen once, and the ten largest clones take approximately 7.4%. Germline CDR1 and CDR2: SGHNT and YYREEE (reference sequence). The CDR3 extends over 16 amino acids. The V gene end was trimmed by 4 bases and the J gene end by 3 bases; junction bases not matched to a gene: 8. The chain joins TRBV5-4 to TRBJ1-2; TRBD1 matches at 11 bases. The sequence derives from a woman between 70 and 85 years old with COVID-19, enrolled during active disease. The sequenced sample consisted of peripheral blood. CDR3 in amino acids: CASSGGTGGDYYGYTF. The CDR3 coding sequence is TGTGCCAGCAGCGGCGGGACAGGGGGAGATTACTATGGCTACACCTTC.